These T cell receptor beta chains were read from a single sample in a study of CD8 T cells in ankylosing spondylitis. TCRdb itself ran the 5' RACE reads through MiXCR, one entry per CDR3 protein. The table records more than 100,000 distinct CDR3 sequences, more than 9.5% of them present only once. The sample consisted of blood, either unsorted or a sorted T cell fraction (not recorded which). Receptor source: a female donor with ankylosing spondylitis or in good health (not recorded which). Each CDR3 is given with its conserved first and last residue. D genes are given only for firm matches. Size is stated for part of the rows, as once, few or many counts, or as a class when the clone is expanded.

abundance,v_gene,j_gene,d_gene,CDR3aa,CDR3nt
few,TRBV29-1,TRBJ2-7,TRBD1,CSAAGVEDRVYEQYF,TGCAGCGCAGCCGGCGTAGAAGACAGGGTATACGAGCAGTACTTC
many,TRBV5-1,TRBJ2-1,NA,CASSLRANNEQFF,TGCGCCAGCAGCTTGAGGGCCAACAATGAGCAGTTCTTC
NA,TRBV27,TRBJ2-3,NA,CASSPGYRPSHTDTQYF,TGTGCCAGCAGTCCGGGATACCGTCCTTCACACACAGATACGCAGTATTTT
NA,TRBV20-1,TRBJ1-2,NA,CSALKGGLDGYTF,TGCAGTGCCCTTAAGGGGGGTTTGGATGGCTACACCTTC
NA,TRBV20-1,TRBJ2-1,NA,CSATGASDSSYNEQFF,TGCAGTGCTACGGGGGCTAGCGATAGCTCCTACAATGAGCAGTTCTTC
NA,TRBV7-2,TRBJ1-2,TRBD1,CASSSDRGRARTF,TGTGCCAGCAGCTCAGACAGGGGGCGGGCTAGGACCTTC
many,TRBV4-1,TRBJ1-5,NA,CASSQARLQPQHF,TGCGCCAGCAGCCAAGCACGGTTACAGCCCCAGCATTTT
many,TRBV20-1,TRBJ2-5,NA,CSATQTRDSQETQYF,TGCAGTGCTACACAGACACGAGACAGCCAAGAGACCCAGTACTTC
NA,TRBV7-9,TRBJ1-2,TRBD1,CASSGRDRGHGYTF,TGTGCCAGCAGCGGCCGGGACAGGGGACACGGCTACACCTTC
many,TRBV18,TRBJ2-1,TRBD1,CASSRLRGQGSNEQFF,TGTGCCAGCTCACGTCTGCGGGGACAGGGCTCAAATGAGCAGTTCTTC
many,TRBV5-1,TRBJ1-2,NA,CASSSLQGEYGYTF,TGCGCCAGCAGCTCGCTACAGGGAGAATATGGCTACACCTTC
NA,TRBV14,TRBJ2-2,NA,CASSQEDRSGELFF,TGTGCCAGCAGCCAAGAAGACCGGAGTGGGGAGCTGTTTTTT
many,TRBV6-1,TRBJ2-2,NA,CASTLDSQNTGELFF,TGTGCCAGCACTCTGGACTCCCAAAACACCGGGGAGCTGTTTTTT
many,TRBV10-3,TRBJ1-2,TRBD1,CAISGQGMDGYTF,TGTGCCATCAGTGGACAGGGGATGGATGGCTACACCTTC
many,TRBV27,TRBJ1-6,NA,CASSLKGHGTLNSPLHF,TGTGCCAGCAGTTTAAAGGGCCATGGGACCCTTAATTCACCCCTCCACTTT
medium-sized,TRBV10-3,TRBJ1-2,NA,CATKPTGQTDRLYGYTF,TGTGCCACGAAACCGACCGGTCAGACAGACCGACTCTATGGCTACACCTTC
few,TRBV5-4,TRBJ1-1,NA,CASSFQIMKGEAFF,TGTGCCAGCAGCTTCCAAATAATGAAAGGTGAAGCTTTCTTT
many,TRBV20-1,TRBJ2-7,NA,CSAYHWGYEQYF,TGCAGTGCTTACCACTGGGGATACGAGCAGTACTTC
many,TRBV10-3,TRBJ1-1,NA,CAISGGASRNTEAFF,TGTGCCATCAGTGGGGGGGCGTCGAGGAACACTGAAGCTTTCTTT
NA,TRBV9,TRBJ2-2,NA,CASGIATGELFF,TGTGCCAGCGGGATTGCCACCGGGGAGCTGTTTTTT
many,TRBV20-1,TRBJ2-7,TRBD1,CSHLPGQGTYEQYF,TGCAGCCACCTGCCTGGACAGGGGACCTACGAGCAGTACTTC
medium-sized,TRBV20-1,TRBJ2-7,NA,CSVMTPQAYEQYF,TGCAGTGTGATGACACCCCAGGCCTACGAGCAGTACTTC
many,TRBV7-8,TRBJ1-2,NA,CASSLGPGNYGYTF,TGTGCCAGCAGCTTAGGCCCAGGGAACTATGGCTACACCTTC